This T cell receptor beta chain was recorded in a study of blood T cell repertoires in COVID-19. Study-level information: COVID-19 samples from acute and convalescent phases originated in the United States, Italy and Spain. Sources were T cells, B-cell-depleted T cells, or PBMCs; the material itself was cDNA or gDNA.

This clone has only a few counts. Enrolled through a virtual design, the participants were between roughly 18 and 95 years of age and came from some 26 US areas. Recovered Cohort 3 donors showed two negative PCRs, clearance, or symptom resolution. Germline V gene data show CDR1 as MGHRA and CDR2 as YSYEKL. This CDR3 spans 14 amino acids. Trimming shortened V by 7 bases and J by 5 bases, and 18 bases separated the two germline ends. Profiled with immunoSEQ multiplex PCR; TCRdb holds only in-frame clones, not every one. This table has 400,000 or so clones, 75% to 90% appearing once. The gene calls are TRBV4-1 and TRBJ2-7; no clear D gene. The sequencing input was PBMCs or T cells enriched from blood (not recorded which). This TCR was recovered from a man younger than 45 who had recovered from COVID-19. CDR3 loop: CASNSPGSTHEQYF. CDR3 nucleotides: TGCGCCAGCAACAGTCCAGGAAGCACCCACGAGCAGTACTTC.